This TCR beta chain was captured in a study of molecular identifiers for immune sequencing clone quantification. The overall study: Naive CD8 RNA (approximately 20,000 or 100,000 cells) was divided into five aliquots, with four sequenced. Study-wide findings and caveats: Clones with over 20 RNA copies captured over 99% of effector molecules but under 1% of naive ones.

This clonotype has ten or more counts. Antigen: not known. Sorting selected naive CD8 T cells with a CD8+CD4-CCR7+CD45RA+ phenotype. V dropped 2 bases and J dropped 2; count of bases not matched to a gene: 8. The CDR3 length is 16 residues. Library preparation followed earlier protocols using designated TCR primers. A single record per CDR3 protein comes from TCRdb applying MiXCR to the PCR reads. The sample lists around 460,000 distinct CDR3 sequences; about a fifth were seen once. The sequenced material came from naive CD8+ T cells from blood, with Jurkat cell RNA spiked in. The subset: FACS-sorted CD8+CD4-CCR7+CD45RA+ naive T cells. The TCR comes from a human donor in good health. Some libraries in this study had Jurkat cell RNA spiked in. The genes are TRBV23-1 and TRBJ2-5; 7 nucleotides align to TRBD1. TRBV23-1 is an open reading frame whose function is uncertain. In DNA form, the CDR3 reads TGCGCCAGCAGTCAACGCCGGGACAGAAATCAAGAGACCCAGTACTTC. Amino acids: CASSQRRDRNQETQYF.